This T cell receptor beta chain was identified in a study of T cells in Graves' hyperthyroidism and ophthalmopathy. Study findings and constraints: Ophthalmopathy, as predicted by the model, came a median 6.5 months after the prediction.

RNA transcripts gave rise to amplified TCR beta CDR3 regions. The primer set for the first-round RT-PCR of the TCR CDR3 was HTBI. In TCRdb, the multiplex PCR reads were re-called with MiXCR into one record per CDR3 protein. Altogether under 400,000 distinct CDR3 sequences are present, approximately 18% being singletons, with the ten largest covering around 50%. This clonotype was counted only a few times. Its antigen is undetermined. CDR1 and CDR2 (germline): WNHNN, SYGVQD (reference sequence). The CDR3 runs 13 residues. Trimming at V came to 3 bases and at J to 13 bases, leaving 5 bases not matched to a gene.

The sequence was obtained from a woman between 50 and 59 years old with Graves' hyperthyroidism. This chain connects TRBV10-1 to TRBJ2-1; 11 bases agree with TRBD2. The sample was blood. Here the CDR3 reads CASSDPGLAVQFF. The CDR3 bases are TGCGCCAGCAGTGACCCGGGACTAGCGGTCCAGTTCTTC.